These 5 T cell receptor beta chains came from one sample sequenced in a study. MiXCR, applied by TCRdb to the 5' RACE reads, yields one record per CDR3 protein. This table holds roughly 8,400 distinct CDR3 sequences, less than 65% found once. Sequencing was performed on tumor-infiltrating memory CD4+ T cells sorted from the breast tumor. Subset meaning: memory CD4+ T cells, CD4+CD45RO+CD25-. The receptors shown here come from a female donor with breast cancer.

The J gene is TRBJ1-1, the V gene TRBV5-1; 7 bases map to TRBD1. Germline-derived CDR1 and CDR2 are SGHRS and YFSETQ. The CDR3 extends over 14 amino acids. J gave up 2 bases and V 4 bases, and 5 bases lay outside the gene matches. In DNA form, the CDR3 reads TGCGCCAGCAGCCCCCACAGGGGCAACACTGAAGCTTTCTTT. Its translation: CASSPHRGNTEAFF. Together with reference TRBV5-1 and TRBJ1-1, the CDR3 gives the full variable domain: KAGVTQTPRYLIKTRGQQVTLSCSPISGHRSVSWYQQTPGQGLQFLFEYFSETQRNKGNFPGRFSGRQFSNSRSEMNVSTLELGDSALYLCASSPHRGNTEAFFGQGTRLTVV.

Turning to this clonotype: Germline is not matched at one junction end, which may reflect a read error. This chain uses TRBV28 with TRBJ1-4; D unclear. The CDR3 loop spans 12 amino acids. CDR1 MDHEN and CDR2 SYDVKM come from the germline V gene. CDR3 residues: CTSSLTREKLFF. The CDR3 DNA follows: TGTACCAGCAGCCTTACCAGGGAAAAACTGTTTTTT.

V and J are TRBV3-1 and TRBJ2-1; 10 positions agree with TRBD2. There are 17 residues in the CDR3. V shed 4 bases and J 0 bases; nucleotides not matched to a gene: 6. Germline CDR1 and CDR2: LGHDT and YNNKEL (reference sequence). The CDR3 region is CASSRRTSGNSYNEQFF. The CDR3 bases are TGTGCCAGCAGCCGTCGGACTAGCGGCAACTCCTACAATGAGCAGTTCTTC.

The sample holds a few counts of this clonotype. The chain uses TRBV20-1 and TRBJ1-5, with 7 bases matching TRBD1. The CDR3 is 16 amino acids. The V gene end was trimmed by 3 bases and the J gene end by 0 bases; junction bases not matched to a gene: 8. Germline V CDR1 and CDR2: DFQATT, SNEGSKA (reference sequence). The CDR3, as DNA: TGCAGTGCTAGTAGGACAGGACTAATTAGCAATCAGCCCCAGCATTTT. Protein: CSASRTGLISNQPQHF.

Turning to this clonotype: Relative to the germline gene, one junction end is altered; a read error may explain this. The rearrangement uses TRBV6-5 and TRBJ1-1; 8 bases fit TRBD1. Germline V gives CDR1 MNHEY, CDR2 SVGAGI. This CDR3 is 14 amino acids long. The CDR3 DNA sequence: TGTGCCAGCAGGTCCGCAGGGGGCATCGCTGAAGCTCTCTTT. It specifies CASRSAGGIAEALF.